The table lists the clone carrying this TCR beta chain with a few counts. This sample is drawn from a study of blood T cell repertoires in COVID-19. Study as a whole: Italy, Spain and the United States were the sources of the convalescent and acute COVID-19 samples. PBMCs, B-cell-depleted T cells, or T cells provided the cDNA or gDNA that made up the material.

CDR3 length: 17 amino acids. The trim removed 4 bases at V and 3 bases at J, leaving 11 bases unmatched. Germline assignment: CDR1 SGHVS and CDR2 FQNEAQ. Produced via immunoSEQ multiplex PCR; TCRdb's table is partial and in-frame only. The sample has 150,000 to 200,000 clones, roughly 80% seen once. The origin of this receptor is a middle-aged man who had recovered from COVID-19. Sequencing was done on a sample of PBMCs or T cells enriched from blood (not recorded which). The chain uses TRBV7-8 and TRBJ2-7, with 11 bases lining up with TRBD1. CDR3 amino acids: CASSSTKGQGAIYEQYF. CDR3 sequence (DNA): TGTGCCAGCAGCTCCACTAAAGGACAGGGGGCAATCTACGAGCAGTACTTC.